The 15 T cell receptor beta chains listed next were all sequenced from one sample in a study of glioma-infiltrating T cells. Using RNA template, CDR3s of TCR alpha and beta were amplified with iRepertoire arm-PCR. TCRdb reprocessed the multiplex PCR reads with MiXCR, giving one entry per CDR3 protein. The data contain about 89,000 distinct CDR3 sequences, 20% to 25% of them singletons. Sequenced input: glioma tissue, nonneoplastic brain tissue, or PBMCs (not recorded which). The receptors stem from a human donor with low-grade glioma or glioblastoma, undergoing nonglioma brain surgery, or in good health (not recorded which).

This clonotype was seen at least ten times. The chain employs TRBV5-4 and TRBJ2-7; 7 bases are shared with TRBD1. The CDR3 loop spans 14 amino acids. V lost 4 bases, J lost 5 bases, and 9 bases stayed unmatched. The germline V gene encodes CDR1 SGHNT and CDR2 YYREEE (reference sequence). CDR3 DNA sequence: TGTGCCAGCAGCCGCGCCGGGACAGTGAACGAGCAGTACTTC. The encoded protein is CASSRAGTVNEQYF.

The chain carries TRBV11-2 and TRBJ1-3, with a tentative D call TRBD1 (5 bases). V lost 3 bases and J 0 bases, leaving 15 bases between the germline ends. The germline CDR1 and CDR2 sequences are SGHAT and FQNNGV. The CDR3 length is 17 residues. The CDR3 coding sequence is TGTGCCAGCAGCTTGAGAGGGACGGTTGACTCTGGAAACACCATATATTTT. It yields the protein CASSLRGTVDSGNTIYF.

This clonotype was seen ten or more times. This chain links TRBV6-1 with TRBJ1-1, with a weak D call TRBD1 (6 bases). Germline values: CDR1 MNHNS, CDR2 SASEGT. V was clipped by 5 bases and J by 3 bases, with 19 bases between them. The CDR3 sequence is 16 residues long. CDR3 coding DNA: TGTGCCAGCAGTTACGCGCACAGGGCTTTATACACTGAAGCTTTCTTT. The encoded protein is CASSYAHRALYTEAFF.

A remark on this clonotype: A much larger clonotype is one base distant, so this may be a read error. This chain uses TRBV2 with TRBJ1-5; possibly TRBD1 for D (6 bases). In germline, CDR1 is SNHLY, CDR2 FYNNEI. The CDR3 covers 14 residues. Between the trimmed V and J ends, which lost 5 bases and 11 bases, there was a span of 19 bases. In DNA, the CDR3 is TGTGCCAGCAGTACCGGGACACGGGAGGAAGCCCAGCATTTT. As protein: CASSTGTREEAQHF.

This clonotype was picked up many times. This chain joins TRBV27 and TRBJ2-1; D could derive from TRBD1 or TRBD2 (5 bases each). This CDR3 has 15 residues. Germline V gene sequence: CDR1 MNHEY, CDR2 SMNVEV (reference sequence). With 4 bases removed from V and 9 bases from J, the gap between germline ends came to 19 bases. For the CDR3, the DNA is TGTGCCAGCAGTTCTTCCGGGACCTATCCGGGTGAGCAGTTCTTC. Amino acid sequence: CASSSSGTYPGEQFF.

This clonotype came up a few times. The CDR3 DNA follows: TGTGCCAGCAGCCAAAGGCCCACCAACGGCTACGAGCAGTACTTC. Amino acid sequence: CASSQRPTNGYEQYF. The rearrangement links TRBV3-1 to TRBJ2-7; unclear D gene. The V end was cut by 2 bases, the J end by 3 bases, with 14 bases between. Germline loops: CDR1 LGHDT, CDR2 YNNKEL (reference sequence). There are 15 residues in the CDR3.

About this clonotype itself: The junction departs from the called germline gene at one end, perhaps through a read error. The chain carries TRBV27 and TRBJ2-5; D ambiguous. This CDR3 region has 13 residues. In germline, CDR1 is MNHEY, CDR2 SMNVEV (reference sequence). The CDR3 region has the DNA TGCGCCAGCAGCCATACATACCAAGAGACCCAGTACTTC. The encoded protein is CASSHTYQETQYF.

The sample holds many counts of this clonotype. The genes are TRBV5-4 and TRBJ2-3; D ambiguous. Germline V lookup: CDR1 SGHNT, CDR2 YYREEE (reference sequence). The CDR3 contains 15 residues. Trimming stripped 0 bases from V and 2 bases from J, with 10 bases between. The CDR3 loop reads CASSLGIGSTDTQYF. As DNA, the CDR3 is TGTGCCAGCAGCTTGGGTATAGGGTCCACAGATACGCAGTATTTT.

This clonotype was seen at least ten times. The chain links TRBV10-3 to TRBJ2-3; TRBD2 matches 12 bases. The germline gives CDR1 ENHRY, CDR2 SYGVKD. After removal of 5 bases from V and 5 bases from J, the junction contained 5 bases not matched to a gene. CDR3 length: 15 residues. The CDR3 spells CAISLAGGHGDTQYF. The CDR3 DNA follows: TGTGCCATCAGTCTAGCGGGGGGGCATGGAGATACGCAGTATTTT.

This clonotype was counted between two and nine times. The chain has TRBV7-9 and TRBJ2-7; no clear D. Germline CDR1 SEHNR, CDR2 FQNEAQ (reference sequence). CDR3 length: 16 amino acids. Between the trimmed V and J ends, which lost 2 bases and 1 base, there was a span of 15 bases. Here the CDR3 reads CASSLYNGGRSYEQYF. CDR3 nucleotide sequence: TGTGCCAGCAGCTTATATAATGGCGGTAGGTCCTACGAGCAGTACTTC.

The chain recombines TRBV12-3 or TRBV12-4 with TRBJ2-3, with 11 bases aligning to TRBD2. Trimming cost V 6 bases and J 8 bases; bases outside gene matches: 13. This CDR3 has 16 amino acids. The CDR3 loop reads CASRLRGLAGPGTQYF. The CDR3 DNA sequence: TGTGCCAGCAGACTGCGAGGACTAGCGGGTCCAGGTACGCAGTATTTT.

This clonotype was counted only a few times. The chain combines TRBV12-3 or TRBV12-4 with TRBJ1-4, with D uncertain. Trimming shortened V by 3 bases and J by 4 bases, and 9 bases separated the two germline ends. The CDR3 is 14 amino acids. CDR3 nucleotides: TGTGCCAGCAGTTTGGGCGGGGATAATGAAAAACTGTTTTTT. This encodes CASSLGGDNEKLFF.

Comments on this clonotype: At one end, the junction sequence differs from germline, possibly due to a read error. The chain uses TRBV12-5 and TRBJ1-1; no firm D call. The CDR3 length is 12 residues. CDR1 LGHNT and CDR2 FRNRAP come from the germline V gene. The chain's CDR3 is CAGGFSGNEAFF. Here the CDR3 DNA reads TGTGCTGGTGGTTTTTCGGGTAATGAAGCTTTCTTT.

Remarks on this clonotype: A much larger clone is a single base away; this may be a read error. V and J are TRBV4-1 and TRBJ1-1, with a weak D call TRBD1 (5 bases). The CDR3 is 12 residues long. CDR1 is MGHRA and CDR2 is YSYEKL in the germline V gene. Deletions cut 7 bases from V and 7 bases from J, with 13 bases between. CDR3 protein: CASIQYTGEAFF. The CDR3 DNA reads TGCGCCAGCATCCAGTACACAGGTGAAGCTTTCTTT.

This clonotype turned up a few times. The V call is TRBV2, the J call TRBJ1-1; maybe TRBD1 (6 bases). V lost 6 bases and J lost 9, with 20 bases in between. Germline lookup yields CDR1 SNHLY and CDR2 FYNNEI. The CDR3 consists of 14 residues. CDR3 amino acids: CASSEYRDAGKAFF. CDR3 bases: TGTGCCAGCAGCGAATACAGGGATGCAGGCAAAGCTTTCTTT.